This TCR beta chain was identified in a study of OX40 agonist ivuxolimab in advanced cancers. Study in general: The group had a mean age of about 60 years, ranged from about 20 to 85, and was around 86% male. Treatment received earlier with anti-PD-1, anti-PD-L1 or anti-CTLA-4 agents was allowed, and around 36% had some. In three patients, partial responses were observed, one with hepatocellular carcinoma and two with cutaneous melanoma. Study-wide findings and caveats: Fewer expanded clones were found on average in CD4+ than in CD8+ T cells.

Turning to this clone: Its antigen is still unknown.

Here immunoSEQ multiplex PCR was the method, and the copy in TCRdb shows in-frame clones only, minus some. The data show roughly 130,000 clones, approximately 92% seen once. V dropped 6 bases and J dropped 4; count of bases not matched to a gene: 9. Germline V gives CDR1 SNHLY, CDR2 FYNNEI. The CDR3 length is 15 residues. This chain links TRBV2 with TRBJ2-7; 10 bases are shared with TRBD1. This clonotype was sampled from an adult with an advanced solid tumor such as melanoma, head and neck, liver or kidney cancer. Sample: CD4+ or CD8+ T cells sorted from blood, taken in a trial of the OX40 agonist ivuxolimab. Here the CDR3 reads CASREDRGRFYEQYF. The CDR3 DNA is TGTGCCAGCAGAGAGGACAGGGGGAGATTTTACGAGCAGTACTTC.